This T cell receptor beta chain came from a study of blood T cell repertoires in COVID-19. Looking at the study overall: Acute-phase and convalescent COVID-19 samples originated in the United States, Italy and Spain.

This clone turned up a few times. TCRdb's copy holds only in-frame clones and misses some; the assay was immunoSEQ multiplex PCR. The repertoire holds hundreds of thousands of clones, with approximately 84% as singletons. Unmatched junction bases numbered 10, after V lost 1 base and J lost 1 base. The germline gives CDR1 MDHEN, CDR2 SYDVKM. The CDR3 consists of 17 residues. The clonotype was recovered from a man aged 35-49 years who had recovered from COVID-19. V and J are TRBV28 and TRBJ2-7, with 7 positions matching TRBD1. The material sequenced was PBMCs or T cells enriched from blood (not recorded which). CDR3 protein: CASSLSDRVLGSYEQYF. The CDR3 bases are TGTGCCAGCAGTTTATCTGACAGGGTGCTCGGATCCTACGAGCAGTACTTC.